This entry lists 11 T cell receptor beta chains sequenced from one sample in a study of control samples from healthy donors and cancer patients. This table comes from immunoSEQ multiplex PCR, and its TCRdb copy is limited to in-frame clones, with some not included. The repertoire includes under 200,000 clones, almost 90% of them detected once, and nearly 5% sits in the top ten. The sample taken for sequencing was blood. The receptors come from a woman in her thirties in good health.

This chain joins TRBV5-8 and TRBJ2-7; a weak D match, TRBD2 (5 bases). Germline CDR1 reads SGHTS; CDR2 reads YDEGEE. V dropped 0 bases and J dropped 1 base, with 11 bases sitting between them. This CDR3 contains 15 residues. The CDR3 reads CASSLDLQRSYEQYF. CDR3 coding DNA: TGTGCCAGCAGCTTGGATCTCCAGCGGTCCTACGAGCAGTACTTC.

This clone was observed a handful of times. This chain joins TRBV5-5 and TRBJ1-2, with 7 bases fitting TRBD1. Germline assignment: CDR1 SGHKS and CDR2 YYEKEE (reference sequence). This CDR3 contains 15 residues. V dropped 2 bases and J dropped 3; count of bases not matched to a gene: 7. The CDR3 protein is CASSFTGGGDYGYTF. In DNA, the CDR3 is TGTGCCAGCAGCTTTACCGGAGGGGGCGACTATGGCTACACCTTC.

This sequence joins TRBV19 and TRBJ2-7; 10 bases fit TRBD2. This CDR3 is 13 amino acids long. Looked up from germline, CDR1 is LNHDA and CDR2 is SQIVND (reference sequence). V lost 5 bases to trimming and J lost 6 bases; unmatched junction nucleotides: 4. CDR3 DNA: TGTGCCAGTAGTGATAGCGGGAGGACCGAGCAGTACTTC. Translating gives CASSDSGRTEQYF.

The rearrangement links TRBV10-3 to TRBJ2-2, with 10 bases lining up with TRBD2. CDR3 length equals 17 residues. Germline V gives CDR1 ENHRY, CDR2 SYGVKD. V trimming: 0 bases; J trimming: 7 bases; junction bases outside the gene matches: 8. In DNA form, the CDR3 reads TGTGCCATCAGTGAGTCAGGCCTAGCGGGAGTAGGCGGGGAGCTGTTTTTT. Encoded protein: CAISESGLAGVGGELFF.

This chain joins TRBV3-1 (or the pseudogene TRBV3-2) and TRBJ1-1; weak D call: TRBD1 (6 bases). CDR1 is LGHDT, CDR2 YNNKEL, per germline (reference sequence). The CDR3 length is 17 residues. Deletions cut 1 base from V and 4 bases from J, with 19 bases between. In DNA, the CDR3 is TGTGCCAGCAGCCAAGTGGTTGGGGGGCAGTGGGGCACTGAAGCTTTCTTT. Translating it yields CASSQVVGGQWGTEAFF.

This clone was observed once. This chain uses TRBV29-1 with TRBJ1-1, with D uncertain. Trimming pared 3 bases from V and 7 bases from J, leaving 6 bases between. The CDR3 covers 10 residues. Germline loops: CDR1 SQVTM, CDR2 ANQGSEA. CDR3 DNA sequence: TGCAGCGTTGAGGGGAGTGAAGCTTTCTTT. This encodes CSVEGSEAFF.

The V and J genes are TRBV28 and TRBJ1-5; no firm D call. Germline-derived CDR1 and CDR2 are MDHEN and SYDVKM. This CDR3 comprises 14 residues. V shed 4 bases and J shed 5 bases, with 12 bases lying between them. The CDR3 reads CASSYVQVYQPQHF. As DNA, the CDR3 is TGTGCCAGCAGTTACGTTCAGGTTTATCAGCCCCAGCATTTT.

The chain recombines TRBV6-5 with TRBJ2-7; D is tentatively TRBD1 or TRBD2 (5 bases each). The CDR3 length is 14 residues. V was trimmed by 6 bases and J by 0 bases, leaving 12 bases between them. Germline CDR1 MNHEY, CDR2 SVGAGI. CDR3 DNA: TGTGCCAGCAGACGGGACGTAAACTCCTACGAGCAGTACTTC. This sequence encodes CASRRDVNSYEQYF.

This clone was counted once. This rearrangement joins TRBV21-1 to TRBJ2-1; the D call of TRBD1 is as the table states it, not checked on the DNA. TRBV21-1 is assigned pseudogene status. This CDR3 has 17 residues. The DNA of the CDR3 is TGTGCCAGCAGCATCCTTCCCCGGGGACAGAATTACAATGAGCAGTTCTTC. Translating gives CASSILPRGQNYNEQFF.

V usage is TRBV1 and J usage is TRBJ1-6; the table names TRBD1, a call not compared with the DNA. TRBV1 is classified as a pseudogene. The CDR3 spans 17 residues. CDR3 sequence: CTSSQPPVTGGSSPLHF. CDR3 DNA sequence: TGCACCAGCAGCCAACCGCCCGTGACAGGGGGCAGTTCACCCCTCCACTTT.

A note on this clone: One end of the junction varies from germline; a read error may be responsible. V usage is TRBV5-4 and J usage is TRBJ2-1; no clear D gene. The CDR3 is made up of 13 amino acids. CDR1 is SGHNT, CDR2 YYREEE, per germline (reference sequence). Here the CDR3 DNA reads TGTGCCAGCACCTTGGATCAGGACAATGAGCAGTTCTTC. Protein: CASTLDQDNEQFF.